These 19 T cell receptor beta chains originate from one sample sequenced in a study of shared clonotypes between healthy human individuals. Clones were read by immunoSEQ multiplex PCR, and TCRdb kept only the in-frame ones, dropping some. The data contain 550,000 to 800,000 clones, less than 85% of them singletons. Sequencing input: memory CD4+ T cells sorted from blood. Subset given: CD45RA-negative fraction. The receptor source for this set is a woman under 40 in good health.

The rearrangement joins TRBV5-1 to TRBJ1-1; the match to TRBD1 covers 9 bases. CDR1 SGHRS and CDR2 YFSETQ come from the germline V gene. V dropped 4 bases and J dropped 1; count of bases not matched to a gene: 8. The CDR3 is 16 amino acids. In DNA, the CDR3 is TGCGCCAGCAGCAACCAACAGGGGGCCGGGAACACTGAAGCTTTCTTT. This sequence encodes CASSNQQGAGNTEAFF.

The chain joins TRBV2 to TRBJ2-7, with D tentatively TRBD1 (7 bases). The CDR3 has 14 amino acids. Per the germline V gene, CDR1 is SNHLY and CDR2 is FYNNEI. Trimming cost V 6 bases and J 2 bases, with 14 bases left between them. CDR3 in amino acids: CASRGGQATYEQYF. DNA for the CDR3: TGTGCCAGCAGGGGAGGACAGGCAACCTACGAGCAGTACTTC.

CDR3: CASSSRLAGGSTGELFF. The CDR3 DNA follows: TGTGCCAGCAGCTCCCGACTAGCGGGAGGGTCCACCGGGGAGCTGTTTTTT. V and J are TRBV11-2 and TRBJ2-2, with 14 bases aligning to TRBD2. The CDR3 totals 17 residues. The junction had 5 bases not matched to a gene; V was cut back by 4 bases and J by 4 bases. Germline assignment: CDR1 SGHAT and CDR2 FQNNGV.

This clone appeared a few times. The chain recombines TRBV20-1 with TRBJ1-5; the D is unclear. Germline CDR1 is DFQATT and CDR2 is SNEGSKA (reference sequence). The V and J ends lost 2 bases and 4 bases respectively, with 3 bases between them. The CDR3 length is 11 residues. In DNA, the CDR3 is TGCAGTGCTAGACGAAATCAGCCCCAGCATTTT. Translation: CSARRNQPQHF.

V and J are TRBV10-1 and TRBJ2-7; 7 nucleotides line up with TRBD2. CDR3 length: 15 amino acids. CDR1 is WNHNN, CDR2 SYGVQD, per germline (reference sequence). V dropped 3 bases and J dropped 2; count of bases not matched to a gene: 7. CDR3 nucleotides: TGCGCCAGCAGTGATATTAGCGGGCTTACCTACGAGCAGTACTTC. Translated, it gives CASSDISGLTYEQYF.

This chain uses TRBV2 with TRBJ2-3; 13 bases match TRBD2. The CDR3 totals 17 residues. The J segment lost 0 bases and the V segment lost 7 bases, leaving 7 bases of the junction unmatched. Germline V CDR1 and CDR2: SNHLY, FYNNEI. Written as DNA, the CDR3 is TGTGCCAGCATTTTTTCACTAGCGGGAGGGAGCACAGATACGCAGTATTTT. It translates to CASIFSLAGGSTDTQYF.

The rearrangement uses TRBV10-3 and TRBJ1-1, with TRBD1 matching 7 bases. Trimming took 8 bases from V and 0 from J; bases not matched to a gene: 6. Germline V CDR1 and CDR2: ENHRY, SYGVKD. There are 14 residues in the CDR3. This CDR3 reads CAIGPGQMNTEAFF. CDR3 sequence (DNA): TGTGCCATCGGACCGGGACAGATGAACACTGAAGCTTTCTTT.

The sample holds a few counts of this clone. Additional DNA sequences in this sample encode the identical CDR3. V and J are TRBV25-1 and TRBJ2-5; 7 bases match TRBD1. The CDR3 is made up of 13 amino acids. J was trimmed by 5 bases and V by 4 bases; bases with no gene match: 4. Germline V gives CDR1 MGHDK, CDR2 SYGVNS. The CDR3 DNA sequence: TGTGCCAGCAGTGGACAGGGTTTGGAGACCCAGTACTTC. Residues: CASSGQGLETQYF.

The chain has TRBV18 and TRBJ1-2, with 11 bases matching TRBD1. Germline V gene lookup returns CDR1 KGHSH and CDR2 LQKENI. This CDR3 region has 16 residues. V lost 3 bases, J lost 1 base, and 4 bases stayed unmatched. The chain's CDR3 is CASSPGQGGLNYGYTF. The CDR3 region has the DNA TGTGCCAGCTCACCGGGACAGGGGGGCCTTAACTATGGCTACACCTTC. Complete variable domain (other parts from reference TRBV18 and TRBJ1-2): NAGVMQNPRHLVRRRGQEARLRCSPMKGHSHVYWYRQLPEEGLKFMVYLQKENIIDESGMPKERFSAEFPKEGPSILRIQQVVRGDSAAYFCASSPGQGGLNYGYTFGSGTRLTVV.

This clone has a count of ten or more. CDR3 coding DNA: TGTGCCAGTAGTATAGCCTGGGGCGGGGAAGCTTTCTTT. This gives the protein CASSIAWGGEAFF. The chain employs TRBV19 and TRBJ1-1, with D tentatively TRBD1 (5 bases). The CDR3 consists of 13 residues. The V gene lost 1 base and the J gene lost 8 bases, with 11 bases spanning the gap. Germline CDR1 reads LNHDA; CDR2 reads SQIVND (reference sequence).

A note on this clone: This sequence may be a read error, since a much larger clone differs from it by one base. The sample has other DNA sequences that encode this CDR3 too. The chain combines TRBV9 with TRBJ2-2, with D unresolved. Germline CDR1 reads SGDLS; CDR2 reads YYNGEE. The CDR3 is 14 amino acids. Trimming pared 0 bases from V and 1 base from J, leaving 4 bases between. DNA of the CDR3: TGTGCCAGCAGCGTAGCGGGGAACACCGGGGAGCTGTTTTTT. This codes for CASSVAGNTGELFF.

This clone appeared a single time. This sequence joins TRBV27 and TRBJ2-7; 7 nucleotides line up with TRBD2. This CDR3 contains 14 residues. With V trimmed by 3 bases and J by 5 bases, 7 bases remained unmatched. The germline V gene has CDR1 MNHEY and CDR2 SMNVEV (reference sequence). CDR3 protein: CASSFGGRINEQYF. CDR3 sequence (DNA): TGTGCCAGCAGTTTCGGCGGGAGAATCAACGAGCAGTACTTC.

This clone has only a few counts. The chain has TRBV11-3 and TRBJ2-6; a possible D gene is TRBD1 (5 bases). The germline gives CDR1 SGHNT, CDR2 YENEEA. V lost 5 bases to trimming and J lost 0 bases, with 14 bases between them. There are 17 residues in the CDR3. CDR3 residues: CASSPGQGSSGANVLTF. In DNA form, the CDR3 reads TGTGCCAGCAGCCCCGGGCAGGGCTCCTCTGGGGCCAACGTCCTGACTTTC.

The J gene is TRBJ1-1, the V gene TRBV29-1, with D maybe TRBD1 (6 bases). The germline V gene encodes CDR1 SQVTM and CDR2 ANQGSEA. Trimming removed 4 bases from V and 2 bases from J, with 17 bases in between. This CDR3 spans 15 amino acids. CDR3 residues: CSVVRTVGVNTEAFF. In DNA, the CDR3 is TGCAGCGTTGTCCGGACAGTTGGGGTAAACACTGAAGCTTTCTTT.

The sample holds a few counts of this clone. The CDR3 loop reads CASSQEVYFGLRTSSYNEQFF. Written as DNA, the CDR3 is TGCGCCAGCAGCCAAGAGGTTTATTTTGGGTTGCGAACGAGCTCCTACAATGAGCAGTTCTTC. The chain recombines TRBV4-1 with TRBJ2-1, with D unresolved. Germline V gene sequence: CDR1 MGHRA, CDR2 YSYEKL. Trimming pared 0 bases from V and 0 bases from J, leaving 24 bases between. The CDR3 spans 21 residues.

V and J are TRBV2 and TRBJ2-1; D not resolved. The CDR3 covers 17 residues. Trimming stripped 4 bases from V and 5 bases from J, with 21 bases between. CDR1 is SNHLY, CDR2 FYNNEI, per germline. CDR3 DNA sequence: TGTGCCAGCAGTGCCCCTTCGCCCCTGCAGCTTCACAATGAGCAGTTCTTC. It encodes CASSAPSPLQLHNEQFF.

The CDR3 reads CASSATQPQPQHF. CDR3 nucleotides: TGTGCCAGCAGCGCGACACAGCCCCAGCCCCAGCATTTT. The chain links TRBV2 to TRBJ1-5; D not certain. V was trimmed by 6 bases and J by 7 bases, leaving 13 bases between them. Per the germline V gene, CDR1 is SNHLY and CDR2 is FYNNEI. The CDR3 has 13 residues.

This clone was seen a single time. Other DNA sequences within the sample encode an identical CDR3. The V and J genes are TRBV28 and TRBJ1-5; a weak D match, TRBD1 (6 bases). Germline V gene lookup returns CDR1 MDHEN and CDR2 SYDVKM. This CDR3 contains 15 residues. Between the trimmed V and J ends, which lost 2 bases and 3 bases, there was a span of 11 bases. The CDR3 region has the DNA TGTGCCAGCAGTTTAGCAGGGGCCTTCAATCAGCCCCAGCATTTT. Protein product: CASSLAGAFNQPQHF.

The chain recombines TRBV28 with TRBJ1-2; D is undetermined. The CDR3 extends over 16 amino acids. Germline CDR1 reads MDHEN; CDR2 reads SYDVKM. The V gene lost 3 bases and the J gene lost 5 bases, with 19 bases spanning the gap. As DNA, the CDR3 is TGTGCCAGCAGTTTTTCCCGTTCGACACTAGGGTATGGCTACACCTTC. Its protein is CASSFSRSTLGYGYTF.